The 25 T cell receptor beta chains listed next were all sequenced from one sample in a study of cytomegalovirus exposure and HLA in healthy donors (dated 2017 in TCRdb). The method was the immunoSEQ multiplex PCR assay. For the multiplex PCR, a mixture combining 60 forward primers for TCR Vbeta segments and 13 reverse primers for TCR Jbeta segments was used. What TCRdb holds here is the immuneACCESS table cut down to in-frame rearrangements. Part of the clones is not present; checked against another copy, under half of the missing clones reflect an unresolved V gene, and the others are unexplained. The sample contains about 210,000 clones, more than 75% of them found a single time. Approximately 0.36% of the sample lies in the top ten. Sequences were obtained from PBMCs. The receptor set was obtained from a male donor in good health and CMV-seropositive.

This clone appeared once. The chain employs TRBV7-2 and TRBJ2-1, with 10 bases identical to TRBD1. Per the germline V gene, CDR1 is SGHTA and CDR2 is FQGNSA. Trimming took 3 bases from V and 15 from J; bases not matched to a gene: 2. This CDR3 is built from 11 residues. This CDR3 is CASSFRDRGFF. The DNA for the CDR3 is TGTGCCAGCAGCTTCCGGGACAGGGGGTTCTTC. The whole variable domain, remainder taken from reference TRBV7-2 and TRBJ2-1, is GAGVSQSPSNKVTEKGKDVELRCDPISGHTALYWYRQSLGQGLEFLIYFQGNSAPDKSGLPSDRFSAERTGGSVSTLTIQRTQQEDSAVYLCASSFRDRGFFGPGTRLTVL.

V gene TRBV18 combines with J gene TRBJ2-7; TRBD1 agrees at 7 bases. J lost 0 bases, V lost 3 bases, and 5 bases had no gene match. This CDR3 contains 15 residues. CDR1 is KGHSH and CDR2 is LQKENI in the germline V gene. CDR3 in amino acids: CASSPDTGDSYEQYF. DNA for the CDR3: TGTGCCAGCTCACCCGACACAGGGGACTCCTACGAGCAGTACTTC.

V gene TRBV7-8 combines with J gene TRBJ1-5; D perhaps matches TRBD1 (5 bases). Germline values: CDR1 SGHVS, CDR2 FQNEAQ. The CDR3 has 16 residues. Trimming removed 1 base from V and 2 bases from J, with 12 bases in between. The CDR3 sequence is CASSLGGGWGNQPQHF. DNA for the CDR3: TGTGCCAGCAGCTTAGGGGGGGGATGGGGCAATCAGCCCCAGCATTTT.

The chain recombines TRBV6-5 with TRBJ2-2; D remains ambiguous. Trimming took off 4 bases at V and 1 base at J, with 10 bases between the two ends. CDR3 length: 15 residues. In germline, CDR1 is MNHEY, CDR2 SVGAGI. For the CDR3, the DNA is TGTGCCAGCAGTTTACGGGTTAAGAACACCGGGGAGCTGTTTTTT. Amino acids: CASSLRVKNTGELFF.

The chain employs TRBV5-5 and TRBJ1-4; a weak D match, TRBD1 (6 bases). Germline V gives CDR1 SGHKS, CDR2 YYEKEE (reference sequence). The CDR3 has 14 residues. The V end lost 4 bases, the J end lost 4 bases, and 11 bases lay between the germline ends. The CDR3 DNA is TGTGCCAGCAGCCGGACAGTGGGTAATGAAAAACTGTTTTTT. Translated, it gives CASSRTVGNEKLFF.

As to this clone: The junction departs from the called germline gene at one end, perhaps through a read error. This chain links TRBV6-6 with TRBJ2-5; 11 bases align to TRBD2. This CDR3 contains 16 residues. Germline V lookup: CDR1 MNHNY, CDR2 SVGAGI (reference sequence). In DNA, the CDR3 is TGTGCCAGCGGTTACTCGGCTAGCGGGAGGCCTGAGACCCAGTACTTC. Encoded protein: CASGYSASGRPETQYF.

This clone has a single count. Germline is not matched at one junction end, which may reflect a read error. V and J are TRBV28 and TRBJ2-5; D perhaps matches TRBD2 (6 bases). The germline CDR1 and CDR2 sequences are MDHEN and SYDVKM. CDR3 size: 13 residues. The CDR3 nucleotides are TGTGCCAGCTGTTTAGGGACTTTTGAGACCCAGTACTTC. It encodes CASCLGTFETQYF. Complete variable domain (other parts from reference TRBV28 and TRBJ2-5): DVKVTQSSRYLVKRTGEKVFLECVQDMDHENMFWYRQDPGLGLRLIYFSYDVKMKEKGDIPEGYSVSREKKERFSLILESASTNQTSMYLCASCLGTFETQYFGPGTRLLVL.

This rearrangement joins TRBV11-2 to TRBJ2-3, with D unresolved. CDR3 length equals 11 residues. Germline CDR1 and CDR2: SGHAT and FQNNGV. V lost 5 bases and J 3 bases, leaving 3 bases between the germline ends. The CDR3: CASSPTDTQYF. CDR3 nucleotide sequence: TGTGCCAGCAGCCCTACAGATACGCAGTATTTT.

This clone appeared once. The rearrangement links TRBV7-3 to TRBJ2-3, with 9 bases lining up with TRBD2. Germline V gene sequence: CDR1 SGHTA, CDR2 FQGTGA. The junction had 9 bases not matched to a gene; V was cut back by 2 bases and J by 0 bases. The length of the CDR3 is 18 residues. Written as DNA, the CDR3 is TGTGCCAGCAGCTTACGCGGGAGGGCCCTCCCAAGCACAGATACGCAGTATTTT. As protein: CASSLRGRALPSTDTQYF.

The V and J genes are TRBV7-3 and TRBJ2-7; TRBD1 aligns across 8 bases. Trimming at V came to 5 bases and at J to 5 bases, leaving 5 bases not matched to a gene. The CDR3 is made up of 13 amino acids. Germline CDR1 and CDR2: SGHTA and FQGTGA. The CDR3 DNA reads TGTGCCAGCAGCCAACAGGGGGGAGACGAGCAGTACTTC. It specifies CASSQQGGDEQYF. Variable domain in full (rest from reference TRBV7-3 and TRBJ2-7): GAGVSQTPSNKVTEKGKYVELRCDPISGHTALYWYRQSLGQGPEFLIYFQGTGAADDSGLPNDRFFAVRPEGSVSTLKIQRTERGDSAVYLCASSQQGGDEQYFGPGTRLTVT.

This chain joins TRBV6-1 and TRBJ1-1; TRBD1 is a possible D gene (6 bases). Trimming took off 4 bases at V and 1 base at J, with 10 bases between the two ends. In germline, CDR1 is MNHNS, CDR2 SASEGT. The CDR3 is made up of 14 amino acids. The CDR3 loop reads CASSAQGPNTEAFF. In DNA form, the CDR3 reads TGTGCCAGCAGTGCGCAGGGGCCGAACACTGAAGCTTTCTTT.

The genes are TRBV5-1 and TRBJ2-3; TRBD2 matches at 14 bases. From germline, CDR1 is SGHRS and CDR2 YFSETQ. The CDR3 has 16 amino acids. V lost 3 bases to trimming and J lost 5 bases; unmatched junction nucleotides: 5. CDR3 loop: CASSSGLAGVVDTQYF. The CDR3 DNA sequence: TGCGCCAGCAGCTCGGGACTAGCGGGAGTGGTAGATACGCAGTATTTT.

This chain connects TRBV21-1 to TRBJ1-5. TRBV21-1 is a documented pseudogene. This CDR3 has 16 residues. CDR3 sequence reads: CASSLGEAASNQPQHF. The CDR3 DNA follows: TGTGCCAGCAGTTTAGGGGAGGCAGCTAGCAATCAGCCCCAGCATTTT.

This CDR3 is CASSLSGSTGNQPQHF. CDR3 nucleotides: TGTGCCAGCAGTTTATCCGGGAGCACGGGTAATCAGCCCCAGCATTTT. The chain couples TRBV28 to TRBJ1-5; the D is unclear. The ends were cut back, 1 base at V and 4 bases at J, with 14 bases in the middle. There are 16 residues in the CDR3. Germline CDR1 reads MDHEN; CDR2 reads SYDVKM.

This chain connects TRBV18 to TRBJ1-5; 7 positions agree with TRBD1. CDR1 KGHSH and CDR2 LQKENI come from the germline V gene. CDR3 size: 17 residues. J was trimmed by 2 bases and V by 1 base; bases with no gene match: 8. The CDR3 bases are TGTGCCAGCTCACCACAGGGGGCGCGGGGGGGCAATCAGCCCCAGCATTTT. Its translation is CASSPQGARGGNQPQHF.

The chain joins TRBV7-9 to TRBJ2-1, with 9 bases identical to TRBD2. Germline V gene data show CDR1 as SEHNR and CDR2 as FQNEAQ (reference sequence). Trimming at V came to 7 bases and at J to 7 bases, leaving 8 bases not matched to a gene. The CDR3 consists of 14 residues. The CDR3 region has the DNA TGTGCCAGCACCCCAAGCGGGGGGACAAATGAGCAGTTCTTC. This translates into CASTPSGGTNEQFF.

This clone was counted between two and nine times. The chain has TRBV7-9 and TRBJ1-2, with TRBD1 identical over 8 bases. V was clipped by 4 bases and J by 8 bases; unmatched bases: 12. This CDR3 is 15 amino acids long. Germline V gene sequence: CDR1 SEHNR, CDR2 FQNEAQ (reference sequence). The CDR3 DNA follows: TGTGCCAGCAGCTCAGCTAACAGGGGGGTAACGGGCTACACCTTC. It translates to CASSSANRGVTGYTF. Full variable domain (missing parts from reference TRBV7-9 and TRBJ1-2): DTGVSQNPRHKITKRGQNVTFRCDPISEHNRLYWYRQTLGQGPEFLTYFQNEAQLEKSRLLSDRFSAERPKGSFSTLEIQRTEQGDSAMYLCASSSANRGVTGYTFGSGTRLTVV.

The chain links TRBV5-6 to TRBJ1-5, with unresolved D. The CDR3 covers 12 residues. CDR1 and CDR2 from the germline V gene are SGHDT and YYEEEE. V dropped 6 bases and J dropped 4 bases, with 8 bases sitting between them. CDR3 sequence reads: CASNRENQPQHF. In nucleotides, the CDR3 is TGTGCCAGCAACCGGGAAAATCAGCCCCAGCATTTT.

This clone came up once. The gene calls are TRBV7-9 and TRBJ2-7; D unclear. V lost 2 bases and J lost 1, with 6 bases in between. There are 13 residues in the CDR3. Germline assignment: CDR1 SEHNR and CDR2 FQNEAQ (reference sequence). This chain's CDR3 is CASSLLQSYEQYF. The CDR3 nucleotides are TGTGCCAGCAGCTTACTACAGTCCTACGAGCAGTACTTC. Combining the CDR3 with reference TRBV7-9 and TRBJ2-7 gives the whole variable domain DTGVSQNPRHKITKRGQNVTFRCDPISEHNRLYWYRQTLGQGPEFLTYFQNEAQLEKSRLLSDRFSAERPKGSFSTLEIQRTEQGDSAMYLCASSLLQSYEQYFGPGTRLTVT.

This chain joins TRBV30 and TRBJ1-5, with TRBD1 matching over 7 bases. The CDR3 is made up of 14 amino acids. The V segment lost 4 bases and the J segment 1 base; nucleotides outside the gene matches: 4. Germline V gene data show CDR1 as GTSNPN and CDR2 as SVGIG (reference sequence). DNA of the CDR3: TGTGCCTGGAATAACAGGGGCAGCAATCAGCCCCAGCATTTT. This gives the protein CAWNNRGSNQPQHF.

The chain joins TRBV15 to TRBJ2-7; unclear D gene. CDR3 length: 15 amino acids. Germline V gene sequence: CDR1 LNHNV, CDR2 YYDKDF (reference sequence). Trimming cost V 1 base and J 2 bases, with 12 bases left between them. The CDR3 loop reads CATSRGGDTAYEQYF. CDR3 nucleotide sequence: TGTGCCACCAGCAGAGGAGGCGATACCGCCTACGAGCAGTACTTC.

The chain couples TRBV5-4 to TRBJ2-2, with a possible D match to TRBD2 (6 bases). CDR1 is SGHNT and CDR2 is YYREEE in the germline V gene (reference sequence). Trimming shortened V by 4 bases and J by 2 bases, and 12 bases separated the two germline ends. CDR3 length: 15 residues. In DNA form, the CDR3 reads TGTGCCAGCAGCCCCGGGACTCCTAACACCGGGGAGCTGTTTTTT. It specifies CASSPGTPNTGELFF.

The chain carries TRBV5-1 and TRBJ2-7; 11 nucleotides match TRBD1. The CDR3 spans 15 residues. Per germline, CDR1 SGHRS and CDR2 YFSETQ. J gave up 3 bases and V 2 bases, and 4 bases lay outside the gene matches. The CDR3, as DNA: TGCGCCAGCAGCTTACCGGGACAGGGGGGCTACGAGCAGTACTTC. Protein product: CASSLPGQGGYEQYF.

The sample holds a few counts of this clone. The V gene is TRBV28, the J gene TRBJ1-1; no reliable D call. Per germline, CDR1 MDHEN and CDR2 SYDVKM. This CDR3 is 15 amino acids long. Trimming stripped 3 bases from V and 5 bases from J, with 16 bases between. This CDR3 is CASSFPQPGDTEAFF. For the CDR3, the DNA is TGTGCCAGCAGTTTTCCCCAGCCAGGTGATACTGAAGCTTTCTTT.

The chain is built from TRBV9 and TRBJ2-7; tentative D call: TRBD2 (5 bases). Germline V gene data show CDR1 as SGDLS and CDR2 as YYNGEE. V lost 3 bases to trimming and J lost 7 bases, with 17 bases between them. This CDR3 comprises 14 residues. The CDR3 region is CASSAARVEGEQYF. The CDR3 DNA is TGTGCCAGCAGCGCGGCCCGAGTCGAGGGAGAGCAGTACTTC.